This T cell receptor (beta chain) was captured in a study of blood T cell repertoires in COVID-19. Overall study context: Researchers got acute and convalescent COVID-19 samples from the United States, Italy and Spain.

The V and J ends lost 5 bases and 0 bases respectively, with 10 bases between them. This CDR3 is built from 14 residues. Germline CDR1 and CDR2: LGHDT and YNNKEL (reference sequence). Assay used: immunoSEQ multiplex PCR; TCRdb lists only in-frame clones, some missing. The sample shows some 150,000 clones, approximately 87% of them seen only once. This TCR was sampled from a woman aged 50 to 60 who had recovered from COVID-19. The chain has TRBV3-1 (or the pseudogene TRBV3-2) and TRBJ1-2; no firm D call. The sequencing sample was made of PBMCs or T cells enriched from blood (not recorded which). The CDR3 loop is CASSSRVPNYGYTF. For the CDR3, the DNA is TGTGCCAGCAGCTCTCGAGTTCCTAACTATGGCTACACCTTC.